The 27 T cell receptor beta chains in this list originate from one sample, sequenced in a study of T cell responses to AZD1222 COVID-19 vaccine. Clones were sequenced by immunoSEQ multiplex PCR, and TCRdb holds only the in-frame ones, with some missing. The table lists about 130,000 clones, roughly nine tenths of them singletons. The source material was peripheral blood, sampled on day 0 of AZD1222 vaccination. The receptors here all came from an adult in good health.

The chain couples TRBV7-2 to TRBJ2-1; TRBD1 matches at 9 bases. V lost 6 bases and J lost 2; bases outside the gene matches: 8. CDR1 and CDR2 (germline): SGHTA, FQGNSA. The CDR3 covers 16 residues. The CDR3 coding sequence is TGTGCCAGCAGAGACCTGAGGGACAGGGCCTACAATGAGCAGTTCTTC. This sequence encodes CASRDLRDRAYNEQFF.

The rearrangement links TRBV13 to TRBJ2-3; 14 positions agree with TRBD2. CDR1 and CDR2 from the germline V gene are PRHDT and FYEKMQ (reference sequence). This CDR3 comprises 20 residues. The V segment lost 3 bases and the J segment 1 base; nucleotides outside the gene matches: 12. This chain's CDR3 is CASSFPGLAGEVGGTDTQYF. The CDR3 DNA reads TGTGCCAGCAGCTTTCCGGGACTAGCGGGAGAAGTGGGGGGCACAGATACGCAGTATTTT.

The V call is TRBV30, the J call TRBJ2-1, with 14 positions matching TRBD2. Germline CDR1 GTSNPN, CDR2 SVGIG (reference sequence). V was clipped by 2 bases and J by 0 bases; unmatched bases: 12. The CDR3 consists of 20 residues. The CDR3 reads CAWSLLPGLAGAGSYNEQFF. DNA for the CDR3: TGTGCCTGGAGTCTACTTCCGGGACTAGCGGGAGCGGGCTCCTACAATGAGCAGTTCTTC.

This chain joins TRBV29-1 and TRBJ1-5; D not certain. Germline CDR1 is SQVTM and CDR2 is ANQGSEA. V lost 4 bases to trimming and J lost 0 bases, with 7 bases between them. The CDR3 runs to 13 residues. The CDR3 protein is CSVGNYSNQPQHF. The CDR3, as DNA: TGCAGCGTTGGGAATTATAGCAATCAGCCCCAGCATTTT.

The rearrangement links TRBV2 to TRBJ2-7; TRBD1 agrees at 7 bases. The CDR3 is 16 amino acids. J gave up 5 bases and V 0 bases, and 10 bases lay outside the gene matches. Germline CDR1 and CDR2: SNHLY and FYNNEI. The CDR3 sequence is CASSEAGDSLSHEQYF. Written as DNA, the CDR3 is TGTGCCAGCAGTGAAGCTGGGGACAGTCTGTCCCACGAGCAGTACTTC.

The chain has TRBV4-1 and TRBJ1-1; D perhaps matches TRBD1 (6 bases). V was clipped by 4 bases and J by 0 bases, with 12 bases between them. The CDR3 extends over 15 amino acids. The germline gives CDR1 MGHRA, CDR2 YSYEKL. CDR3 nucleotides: TGCGCCAGCAGCCGGGTCGGGGGCTTGAACACTGAAGCTTTCTTT. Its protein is CASSRVGGLNTEAFF.

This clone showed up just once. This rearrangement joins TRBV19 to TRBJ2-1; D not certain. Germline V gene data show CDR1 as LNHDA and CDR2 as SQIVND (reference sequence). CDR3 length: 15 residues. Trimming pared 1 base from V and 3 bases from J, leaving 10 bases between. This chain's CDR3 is CASSIGTVSYNEQFF. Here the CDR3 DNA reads TGTGCCAGTAGTATAGGTACTGTAAGCTACAATGAGCAGTTCTTC.

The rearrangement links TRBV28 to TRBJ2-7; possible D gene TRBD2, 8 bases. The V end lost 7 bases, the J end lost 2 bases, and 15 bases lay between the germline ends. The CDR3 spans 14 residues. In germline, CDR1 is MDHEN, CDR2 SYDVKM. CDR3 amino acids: CASISGTEAYEQYF. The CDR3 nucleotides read TGTGCCAGCATTAGCGGGACAGAGGCCTACGAGCAGTACTTC.

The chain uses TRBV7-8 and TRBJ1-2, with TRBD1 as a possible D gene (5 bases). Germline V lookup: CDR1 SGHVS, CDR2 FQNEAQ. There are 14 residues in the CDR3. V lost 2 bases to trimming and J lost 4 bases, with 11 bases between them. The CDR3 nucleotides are TGTGCCAGCAGCTTAACCGGGGCAGGCTATGGCTACACCTTC. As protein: CASSLTGAGYGYTF.

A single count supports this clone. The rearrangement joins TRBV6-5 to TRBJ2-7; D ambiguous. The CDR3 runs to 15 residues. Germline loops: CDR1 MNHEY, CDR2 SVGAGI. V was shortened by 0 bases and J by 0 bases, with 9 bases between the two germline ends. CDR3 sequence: CASSYSTQSSYEQYF. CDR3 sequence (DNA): TGTGCCAGCAGTTACTCGACCCAGAGCTCCTACGAGCAGTACTTC.

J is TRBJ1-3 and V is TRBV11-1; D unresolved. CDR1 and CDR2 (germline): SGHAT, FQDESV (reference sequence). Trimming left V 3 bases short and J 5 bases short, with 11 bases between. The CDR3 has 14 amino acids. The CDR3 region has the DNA TGTGCCAGCAGCTTCGCCGGAGAGCGAAACACCATATATTTT. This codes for CASSFAGERNTIYF.

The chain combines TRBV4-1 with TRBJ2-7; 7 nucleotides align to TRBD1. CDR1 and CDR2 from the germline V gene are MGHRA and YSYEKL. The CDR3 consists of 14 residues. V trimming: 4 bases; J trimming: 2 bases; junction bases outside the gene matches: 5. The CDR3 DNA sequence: TGCGCCAGCAGCCGGACAGGAGCCACCTACGAGCAGTACTTC. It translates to CASSRTGATYEQYF.

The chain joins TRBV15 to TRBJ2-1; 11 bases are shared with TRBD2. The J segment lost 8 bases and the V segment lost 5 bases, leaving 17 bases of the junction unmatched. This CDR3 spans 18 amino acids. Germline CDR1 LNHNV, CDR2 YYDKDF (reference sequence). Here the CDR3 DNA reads TGTGCCACCAGCGGGGATAGCGGGAGGGCCGATTGGGTCTATGAGCAGTTCTTC. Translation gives CATSGDSGRADWVYEQFF.

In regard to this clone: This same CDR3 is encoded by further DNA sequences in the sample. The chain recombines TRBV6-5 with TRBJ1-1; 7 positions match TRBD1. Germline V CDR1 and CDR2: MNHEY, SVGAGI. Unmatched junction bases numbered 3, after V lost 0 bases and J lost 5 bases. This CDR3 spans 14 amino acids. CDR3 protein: CASSYSSGGTEAFF. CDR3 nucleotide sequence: TGTGCCAGCAGTTACTCTTCAGGGGGAACTGAAGCTTTCTTT.

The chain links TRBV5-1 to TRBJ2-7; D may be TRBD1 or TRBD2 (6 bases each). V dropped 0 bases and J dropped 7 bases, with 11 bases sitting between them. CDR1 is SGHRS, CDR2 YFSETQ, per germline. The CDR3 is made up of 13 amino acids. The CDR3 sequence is CASSLDRAGEQYF. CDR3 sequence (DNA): TGCGCCAGCAGCTTGGACAGGGCGGGGGAGCAGTACTTC.

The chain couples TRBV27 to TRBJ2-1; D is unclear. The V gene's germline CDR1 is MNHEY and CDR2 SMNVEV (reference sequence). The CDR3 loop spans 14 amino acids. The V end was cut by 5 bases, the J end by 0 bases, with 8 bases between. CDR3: CASSGGSSYNEQFF. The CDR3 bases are TGTGCCAGCAGTGGCGGTAGCTCCTACAATGAGCAGTTCTTC.

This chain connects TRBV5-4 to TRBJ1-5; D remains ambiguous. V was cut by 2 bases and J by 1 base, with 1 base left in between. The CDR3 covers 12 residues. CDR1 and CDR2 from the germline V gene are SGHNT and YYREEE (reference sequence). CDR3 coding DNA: TGTGCCAGCAGCTTAAGCAATCAGCCCCAGCATTTT. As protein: CASSLSNQPQHF.

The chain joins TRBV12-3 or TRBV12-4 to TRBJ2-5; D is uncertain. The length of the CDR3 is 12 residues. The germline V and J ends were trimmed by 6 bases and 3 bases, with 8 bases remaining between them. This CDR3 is CASSQIKETQYF. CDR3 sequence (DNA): TGTGCCAGCAGCCAAATAAAAGAGACCCAGTACTTC.

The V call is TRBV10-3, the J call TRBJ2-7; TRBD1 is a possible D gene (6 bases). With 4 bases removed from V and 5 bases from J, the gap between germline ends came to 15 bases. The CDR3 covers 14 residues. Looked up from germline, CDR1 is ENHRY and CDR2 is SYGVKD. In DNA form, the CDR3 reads TGTGCCATCAGTGGGGTGGACAGTCTCCACGAGCAGTACTTC. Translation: CAISGVDSLHEQYF.

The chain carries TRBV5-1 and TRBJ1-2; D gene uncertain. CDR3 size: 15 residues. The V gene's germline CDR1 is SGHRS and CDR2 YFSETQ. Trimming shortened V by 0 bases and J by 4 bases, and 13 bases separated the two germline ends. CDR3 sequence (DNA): TGCGCCAGCAGCTTGGAACTGGGTATAGGCTATGGCTACACCTTC. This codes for CASSLELGIGYGYTF.

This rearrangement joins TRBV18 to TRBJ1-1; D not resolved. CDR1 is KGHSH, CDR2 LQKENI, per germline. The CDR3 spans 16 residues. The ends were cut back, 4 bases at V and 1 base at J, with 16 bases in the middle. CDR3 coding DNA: TGTGCCAGCTCACTTCGATTGGGAGGGAGGAACACTGAAGCTTTCTTT. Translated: CASSLRLGGRNTEAFF.

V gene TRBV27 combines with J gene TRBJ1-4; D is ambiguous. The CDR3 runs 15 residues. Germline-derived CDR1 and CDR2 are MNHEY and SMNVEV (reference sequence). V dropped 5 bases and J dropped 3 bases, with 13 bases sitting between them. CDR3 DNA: TGTGCCAGCAGTCCATCGGGGAATCCTAATGAAAAACTGTTTTTT. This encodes CASSPSGNPNEKLFF.

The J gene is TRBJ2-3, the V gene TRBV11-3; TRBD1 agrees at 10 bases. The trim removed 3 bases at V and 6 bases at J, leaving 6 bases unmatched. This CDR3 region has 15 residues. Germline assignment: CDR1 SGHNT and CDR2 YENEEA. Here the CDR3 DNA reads TGTGCCAGCAGCTTGGGACAGGGGACTTGGGATACGCAGTATTTT. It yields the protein CASSLGQGTWDTQYF.

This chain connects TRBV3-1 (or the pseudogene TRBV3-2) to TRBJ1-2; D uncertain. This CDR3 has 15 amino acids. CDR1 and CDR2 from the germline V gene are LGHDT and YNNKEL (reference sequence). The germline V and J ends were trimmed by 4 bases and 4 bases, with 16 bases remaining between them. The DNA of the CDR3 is TGTGCCAGCAGCCCACCTTATGGGCGTACCTATGGCTACACCTTC. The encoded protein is CASSPPYGRTYGYTF.

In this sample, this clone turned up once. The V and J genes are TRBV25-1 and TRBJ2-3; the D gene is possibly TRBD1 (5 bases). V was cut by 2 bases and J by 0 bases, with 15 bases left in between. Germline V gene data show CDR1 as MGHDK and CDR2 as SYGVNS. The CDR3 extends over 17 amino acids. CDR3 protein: CASSEGQPYSSTDTQYF. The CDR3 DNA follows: TGTGCCAGCAGTGAAGGACAACCCTACAGTAGCACAGATACGCAGTATTTT.

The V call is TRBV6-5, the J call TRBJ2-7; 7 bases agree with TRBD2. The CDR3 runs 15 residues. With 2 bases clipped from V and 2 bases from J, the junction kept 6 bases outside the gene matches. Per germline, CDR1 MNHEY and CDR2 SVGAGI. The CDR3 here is CASSYGGVLAYEQYF. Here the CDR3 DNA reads TGTGCCAGCAGTTACGGGGGGGTTCTGGCCTACGAGCAGTACTTC.

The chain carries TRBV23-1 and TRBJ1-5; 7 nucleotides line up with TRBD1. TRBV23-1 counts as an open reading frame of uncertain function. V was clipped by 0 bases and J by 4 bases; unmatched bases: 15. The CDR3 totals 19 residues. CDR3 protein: CASSQSGRTGGRSNQPQHF. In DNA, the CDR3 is TGCGCCAGCAGTCAATCGGGGAGGACAGGTGGGAGATCGAATCAGCCCCAGCATTTT.